The text below deals with one T cell receptor (beta chain). The target of this receptor is not known. No much larger clone is present one base from it, and per-base qualities are unavailable. This record comes from a study of T cell changes during pregnancy in multiple sclerosis (dated by TCRdb to about 2019). Regarding the research as a whole: The study looked at changes in the T cell repertoire across pregnancy in women with multiple sclerosis.

V loses 2 bases of germline sequence and J loses 9 bases, and the interval between the two ends is 8 bases. The CDR3 runs 11 residues from the cysteine to the phenylalanine. Only the CDR3 part of the read is kept: 33 bases, read in frame from the first base. CDR1 SGHDT and CDR2 YYEEEE are derived from the germline V gene. Library generation was performed with the immunoSEQ multiplex PCR assay. What TCRdb holds here is the immuneACCESS table cut down to in-frame rearrangements. Part of the clones is not present; checked against another copy, under half of the missing clones reflect an unresolved V gene, and the others are unexplained. A total of about 42,000 clones appear in this sample, around nine tenths of them only once. The ten most abundant clones make up more than 0.7% of the sample.

Rearrangement joined TRBV5-6 to TRBJ1-1, with no D gene named confidently. The clonotype comes from a female donor with multiple sclerosis, enrolled in a pregnancy study. The specimen comprised CD4+ T cells from peripheral blood mononuclear cells, sampled after pregnancy. Here is the DNA: TGTGCCAGCAGCTTTCACAACCAAGCTTTCTTT. It is translated as CASSFHNQAFF.